Listed below are T cell receptor beta chains from one sample, sequenced in a study of identical twins. TCRdb reanalysed the 5' RACE reads using MiXCR and keeps one entry per CDR3 protein. The data hold approximately 550,000 distinct CDR3 sequences, with 20% to 25% observed a single time. These data were also filed under a second study, of yellow fever vaccine responses in identical twins.

Specimen: CD4+ T cells sorted from blood. Receptors were obtained from a woman aged 18-29 years in good health. CDR3s include the opening cysteine and the closing phenylalanine or tryptophan. Fields, in order: V gene, J gene, clone size, D gene, CDR3 protein, CDR3 DNA. D genes are given only for firm matches. Only part of the rows carry a size: once, few, many, or a class if the clone is expanded.

V: TRBV3-1
J: TRBJ2-3
size: few
D: .
CDR3: CASSQVGERDTQYF
DNA: TGTGCCAGCAGCCAAGTTGGGGAGAGAGATACGCAGTATTTT

V: TRBV5-1
J: TRBJ2-1
size: .
D: TRBD1
CDR3: CASSEGTGGAIYNEQFF
DNA: TGCGCCAGCAGCGAAGGGACAGGGGGCGCGATCTACAATGAGCAGTTCTTC

V: TRBV20-1
J: TRBJ2-5
size: .
D: .
CDR3: CSAMGRQETQYF
DNA: TGCAGTGCAATGGGCAGACAAGAGACCCAGTACTTC

V: TRBV5-5
J: TRBJ2-5
size: few
D: TRBD1
CDR3: CASSSHRGLETQYF
DNA: TGTGCCAGCAGCTCCCACAGGGGGCTTGAGACCCAGTACTTC

V: TRBV7-9
J: TRBJ2-6
size: few
D: .
CDR3: CASSFPSGANVLTF
DNA: TGTGCCAGCAGCTTTCCGTCTGGGGCCAACGTCCTGACTTTC

V: TRBV5-1
J: TRBJ2-7
size: few
D: .
CDR3: CASSPPGQIYEQYF
DNA: TGCGCCAGCAGCCCCCCGGGGCAAATCTACGAGCAGTACTTC

V: TRBV19
J: TRBJ2-1
size: .
D: .
CDR3: CATRPAGQEQFF
DNA: TGTGCCACCAGACCCGCAGGCCAAGAGCAGTTCTTC

V: TRBV29-1
J: TRBJ1-1
size: .
D: TRBD1
CDR3: CSVVPGGNTEAFF
DNA: TGCAGCGTTGTCCCAGGGGGGAACACTGAAGCTTTCTTT

V: TRBV7-8
J: TRBJ2-5
size: .
D: .
CDR3: CASSLQQGLQETQYF
DNA: TGTGCCAGCAGCTTACAACAGGGACTCCAAGAGACCCAGTACTTC

V: TRBV12-3/TRBV12-4
J: TRBJ2-3
size: few
D: .
CDR3: CASSDRGNTDTQYF
DNA: TGTGCCAGTTCGGACAGAGGGAACACAGATACGCAGTATTTT

V: TRBV6-1
J: TRBJ2-7
size: .
D: TRBD2
CDR3: CASSTGLAGGNEQYF
DNA: TGTGCCAGCAGTACGGGACTAGCGGGAGGAAACGAGCAGTACTTC

V: TRBV20-1
J: TRBJ2-1
size: few
D: TRBD2
CDR3: CSARLLAGVDNEQFF
DNA: TGCAGTGCTAGATTGCTAGCGGGAGTCGACAATGAGCAGTTCTTC

V: TRBV5-1
J: TRBJ2-7
size: .
D: .
CDR3: CASSLGGYSRQYF
DNA: TGCGCCAGCAGCTTGGGGGGCTATTCGCGGCAGTACTTC

V: TRBV28
J: TRBJ1-2
size: .
D: .
CDR3: CASSSLTGSYGYTF
DNA: TGTGCCAGCAGTTCCCTGACAGGCAGCTATGGCTACACCTTC

V: TRBV28
J: TRBJ2-2
size: .
D: .
CDR3: CASSLPLGAENTGELFF
DNA: TGTGCCAGCAGTTTACCCCTTGGAGCGGAGAACACCGGGGAGCTGTTTTTT

V: TRBV11-2
J: TRBJ1-1
size: few
D: .
CDR3: CASSLVWPATEAFF
DNA: TGTGCCAGCAGCTTAGTTTGGCCGGCCACTGAAGCTTTCTTT

V: TRBV24-1
J: TRBJ2-1
size: .
D: TRBD1
CDR3: CATSDGQAEQFF
DNA: TGTGCCACCAGTGATGGACAGGCTGAGCAGTTCTTC

V: TRBV7-9
J: TRBJ2-1
size: few
D: .
CDR3: CASSLQGMAGEQFF
DNA: TGTGCCAGCAGCTTACAGGGAATGGCCGGTGAGCAGTTCTTC

V: TRBV12-3/TRBV12-4
J: TRBJ2-7
size: .
D: .
CDR3: CASSFLGISAEQYF
DNA: TGTGCCAGCAGTTTTTTGGGGATTAGTGCCGAGCAGTACTTC

V: TRBV5-1
J: TRBJ2-1
size: few
D: TRBD2
CDR3: CASSLISGRAWGNEQFF
DNA: TGCGCCAGCAGCTTAATTAGCGGGAGGGCCTGGGGCAATGAGCAGTTCTTC

V: TRBV10-3
J: TRBJ2-6
size: .
D: TRBD1
CDR3: CAISRTGGSSGANVLTF
DNA: TGTGCCATCAGTAGGACAGGGGGTAGCTCTGGGGCCAACGTCCTGACTTTC

V: TRBV27
J: TRBJ1-1
size: .
D: .
CDR3: CASSGLLNTEAFF
DNA: TGTGCCAGCAGTGGACTTCTAAACACTGAAGCTTTCTTT

V: TRBV28
J: TRBJ2-1
size: .
D: TRBD2
CDR3: CASSPGRVAGPSWGEQFF
DNA: TGTGCCAGCAGTCCCGGGAGGGTAGCGGGTCCTTCGTGGGGTGAGCAGTTCTTC

V: TRBV18
J: TRBJ2-7
size: .
D: TRBD1
CDR3: CASSTGPGQGSYEQYF
DNA: TGTGCCAGCTCGACTGGGCCGGGACAGGGTTCCTACGAGCAGTACTTC

V: TRBV2
J: TRBJ2-2
size: few
D: TRBD2
CDR3: CASSAGGRGNTGELFF
DNA: TGTGCCAGCAGTGCCGGCGGGAGGGGAAACACCGGGGAGCTGTTTTTT

V: TRBV25-1
J: TRBJ2-6
size: few
D: .
CDR3: CASSEVGLSGANVLTF
DNA: TGTGCCAGCAGTGAAGTCGGTTTATCTGGGGCCAACGTCCTGACTTTC

V: TRBV24-1
J: TRBJ2-1
size: .
D: .
CDR3: CATSDRTDFYNEQFF
DNA: TGTGCCACCAGTGACCGGACCGATTTCTACAATGAGCAGTTCTTC

V: TRBV5-6
J: TRBJ1-6
size: few
D: .
CDR3: CASALLGSPLHF
DNA: TGTGCCAGCGCCCTTCTGGGTTCACCCCTCCACTTT

V: TRBV24-1
J: TRBJ2-3
size: .
D: .
CDR3: CATSELATDTQYF
DNA: TGTGCCACCAGTGAGCTAGCTACAGATACGCAGTATTTT

V: TRBV7-2
J: TRBJ2-2
size: .
D: .
CDR3: CASSLWGIGTGELFF
DNA: TGTGCCAGCAGCTTATGGGGGATCGGGACCGGGGAGCTGTTTTTT

V: TRBV20-1
J: TRBJ2-1
size: few
D: .
CDR3: CSVLSLLHTAGEQFF
DNA: TGCAGTGTTCTAAGTCTGCTTCACACAGCCGGTGAGCAGTTCTTC

V: TRBV20-1
J: TRBJ2-5
size: .
D: TRBD1
CDR3: CSAPTGWETQYF
DNA: TGCAGTGCTCCGACAGGGTGGGAGACCCAGTACTTC

V: TRBV20-1
J: TRBJ2-1
size: few
D: TRBD1
CDR3: CSANRDRGPVDEQFF
DNA: TGCAGTGCTAACCGGGACAGGGGGCCCGTCGATGAGCAGTTCTTC

V: TRBV18
J: TRBJ2-4
size: once
D: TRBD1
CDR3: CASSPDRGKNIQYF
DNA: TGTGCCAGCTCACCGGACAGGGGCAAAAACATTCAGTACTTC

V: TRBV12-3/TRBV12-4
J: TRBJ2-3
size: few
D: TRBD1
CDR3: CASRPTGGPDTQYF
DNA: TGTGCCAGCAGACCTACAGGGGGCCCAGATACGCAGTATTTT

V: TRBV5-1
J: TRBJ2-2
size: few
D: TRBD2
CDR3: CASSLHGGTSGRNTGELFF
DNA: TGCGCCAGCAGCTTGCACGGCGGGACTAGCGGGAGAAACACCGGGGAGCTGTTTTTT

V: TRBV7-8
J: TRBJ1-4
size: few
D: .
CDR3: CASSLERALHEKLFF
DNA: TGTGCCAGCAGCTTAGAACGGGCTCTACATGAAAAACTGTTTTTT

V: TRBV5-1
J: TRBJ1-1
size: .
D: .
CDR3: CASSPAPPNTEAFF
DNA: TGCGCCAGCAGCCCCGCCCCCCCCAACACTGAAGCTTTCTTT

V: TRBV28
J: TRBJ1-1
size: .
D: TRBD1
CDR3: CASTLEDRGTEAFF
DNA: TGTGCCAGCACCCTCGAAGACAGGGGGACTGAAGCTTTCTTT

V: TRBV10-3
J: TRBJ2-1
size: few
D: TRBD1
CDR3: CAIRKGQTTGNQQFF
DNA: TGTGCGATCAGAAAGGGACAGACTACTGGCAATCAGCAGTTCTTC

V: TRBV12-3/TRBV12-4
J: TRBJ1-2
size: .
D: .
CDR3: CASSLGVVYGYTF
DNA: TGTGCCAGCAGTTTAGGAGTGGTCTATGGCTACACCTTC

V: TRBV12-3/TRBV12-4
J: TRBJ2-1
size: .
D: TRBD2
CDR3: CASSFGGGAVEQFF
DNA: TGTGCCAGCAGTTTCGGCGGGGGGGCCGTTGAGCAGTTCTTC

V: TRBV21-1
J: TRBJ2-2
size: .
D: .
CDR3: CATRDKGTGELFF
DNA: TGTGCCACCCGGGACAAGGGGACCGGGGAGCTGTTTTTT

V: TRBV4-2
J: TRBJ2-7
size: few
D: .
CDR3: CASSQDPLRGTYEQYF
DNA: TGTGCCAGCAGCCAAGACCCTCTCAGGGGTACCTACGAGCAGTACTTC

V: TRBV7-3
J: TRBJ1-2
size: few
D: .
CDR3: CASSLGGVHYGYTF
DNA: TGTGCCAGCAGCTTAGGTGGTGTTCACTATGGCTACACCTTC

V: TRBV20-1
J: TRBJ2-3
size: few
D: .
CDR3: CSAEDRDRSTDTQYF
DNA: TGCAGTGCCGAAGATAGGGACCGCAGCACAGATACGCAGTATTTT

V: TRBV11-2
J: TRBJ1-5
size: many
D: .
CDR3: CASTYGGGITSSNQPQHF
DNA: TGTGCCAGCACCTACGGGGGCGGAATTACTAGTAGCAATCAGCCCCAGCATTTT

V: TRBV5-1
J: TRBJ2-2
size: few
D: .
CDR3: CASSSHRKNTGELFF
DNA: TGCGCCAGCAGCTCTCACCGAAAGAACACCGGGGAGCTGTTTTTT

V: TRBV20-1
J: TRBJ2-5
size: .
D: .
CDR3: CSASVRGNPPVTQYF
DNA: TGCAGTGCTAGTGTACGGGGGAATCCCCCGGTTACCCAGTACTTC

V: TRBV29-1
J: TRBJ2-5
size: .
D: .
CDR3: CSVDSETNQETQYF
DNA: TGCAGCGTCGATTCAGAAACTAACCAAGAGACCCAGTACTTC

V: TRBV2
J: TRBJ2-3
size: .
D: .
CDR3: CASSDEDTQYF
DNA: TGTGCCAGCAGTGATGAAGATACGCAGTATTTT

V: TRBV12-3/TRBV12-4
J: TRBJ2-1
size: .
D: .
CDR3: CASTVGVRHNEQFF
DNA: TGTGCCAGCACGGTTGGGGTTAGACACAATGAGCAGTTCTTC

V: TRBV5-6
J: TRBJ1-3
size: .
D: .
CDR3: CASSLGPGNTIYF
DNA: TGTGCCAGCAGCTTGGGCCCTGGAAACACCATATATTTT